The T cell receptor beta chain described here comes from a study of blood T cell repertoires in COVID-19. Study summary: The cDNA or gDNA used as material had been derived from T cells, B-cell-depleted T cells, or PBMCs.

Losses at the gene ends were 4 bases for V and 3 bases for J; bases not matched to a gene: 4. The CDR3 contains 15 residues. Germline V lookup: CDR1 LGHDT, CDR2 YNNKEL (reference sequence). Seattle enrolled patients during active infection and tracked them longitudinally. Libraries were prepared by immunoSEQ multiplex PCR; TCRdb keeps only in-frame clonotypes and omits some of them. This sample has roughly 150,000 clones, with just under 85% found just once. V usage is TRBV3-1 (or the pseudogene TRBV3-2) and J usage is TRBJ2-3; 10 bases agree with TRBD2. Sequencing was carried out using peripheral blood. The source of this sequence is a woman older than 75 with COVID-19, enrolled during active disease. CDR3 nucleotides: TGTGCCAGCAGCCTCCAAGCGGGGGGGACAGATACGCAGTATTTT. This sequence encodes CASSLQAGGTDTQYF.